This T cell receptor beta chain derives from a study of blood T cell repertoires in COVID-19. Turning to the study itself: COVID-19 samples from acute and convalescent phases originated in the United States, Italy and Spain. Sources were T cells, B-cell-depleted T cells, or PBMCs; the material itself was cDNA or gDNA.

Per the original methods: Amplification of reference gene primers provided the estimated nucleated cell counts. TCRdb's table, derived via immunoSEQ multiplex PCR, lists solely in-frame clones and lacks some. That table is the source of V, J and clone size, and D and trimming were worked out from the DNA. The table records some 150,000 clones, about 91% of them present only once. V lost 0 bases, J lost 3 bases, and 12 bases lay in between. The CDR3 spans 15 residues. Germline V CDR1 and CDR2: SGHTS, YDEGEE. The specimen was peripheral blood. The sequence came from a woman in her sixties or seventies with acute or convalescent COVID-19. J is TRBJ1-2 and V is TRBV5-8; no clear D gene. CDR3 bases: TGTGCCAGCAGCTTGGGCCAGGCGCGGGACTATGGCTACACCTTC. As protein: CASSLGQARDYGYTF.